The next 12 T cell receptor beta chains were all read from a single sample in a study of memory CD4+ T cells and cytomegalovirus serostatus (dated by TCRdb to about 2019). The library came from the immunoSEQ multiplex PCR assay. The clones in this table, taken by TCRdb from immuneACCESS, are in-frame only. Not every clone is retained; where verified, under half of the shortfall comes from an unresolved V gene, and the cause of the rest is unknown. The sample contains under 55,000 clones, more than 70% of them found a single time. Roughly 2% of the sample rests with the top ten. Single viable CD3+CD4+CD8-CD45RO+ cells were sorted as memory CD4+ T cells on a FACSAria II. Sequencing used memory CD4+ T cells from blood. The receptors derive from an adult in good health and CMV-seropositive.

J is TRBJ2-7 and V is TRBV4-1, with D tentatively TRBD2 (7 bases). The CDR3 sequence is 15 residues long. V lost 4 bases to trimming and J lost 5 bases, with 18 bases between them. CDR1 is MGHRA, CDR2 YSYEKL, per germline. The CDR3 nucleotides are TGCGCCAGCAGCCGAAACTCCGGGGGGCCCCACGAGCAGTACTTC. Its translation is CASSRNSGGPHEQYF.

This sequence joins TRBV27 and TRBJ2-4; D may correspond to TRBD1 or TRBD2 (6 bases each). Trimming stripped 5 bases from V and 8 bases from J, with 13 bases between. The CDR3 is made up of 13 amino acids. Germline values: CDR1 MNHEY, CDR2 SMNVEV (reference sequence). The CDR3 DNA sequence: TGTGCCAGCAGTAACAGGGACTTGGACATTCAGTACTTC. It yields the protein CASSNRDLDIQYF.

This sequence joins TRBV7-2 and TRBJ1-3; D remains ambiguous. CDR3 size: 15 residues. Germline values: CDR1 SGHTA, CDR2 FQGNSA. V was cut by 1 base and J by 7 bases, with 14 bases left in between. The CDR3 nucleotides read TGTGCCAGCAGCTTAGTTGGTGCATACGGGAACACCATATATTTT. Residues: CASSLVGAYGNTIYF.

The chain carries TRBV7-2 and TRBJ2-7, with D uncertain. The CDR3 is 13 amino acids. The V end lost 1 base, the J end lost 2 bases, and 6 bases lay between the germline ends. Germline assignment: CDR1 SGHTA and CDR2 FQGNSA. CDR3 DNA: TGTGCCAGCAGCTTAGGTTTTACCTACGAGCAGTACTTC. This sequence encodes CASSLGFTYEQYF.

The J gene is TRBJ1-2, the V gene TRBV7-3; 8 bases line up with TRBD1. This CDR3 spans 14 amino acids. Germline lookup yields CDR1 SGHTA and CDR2 FQGTGA. After removal of 5 bases from V and 2 bases from J, the junction contained 4 bases not matched to a gene. CDR3 loop: CASSPGQGNYGYTF. As DNA, the CDR3 is TGTGCCAGCAGCCCCGGACAGGGAAACTATGGCTACACCTTC. Drawing the rest from reference TRBV7-3 and TRBJ1-2, the complete variable domain is GAGVSQTPSNKVTEKGKYVELRCDPISGHTALYWYRQSLGQGPEFLIYFQGTGAADDSGLPNDRFFAVRPEGSVSTLKIQRTERGDSAVYLCASSPGQGNYGYTFGSGTRLTVV.

The CDR3 here is CASSPRQGDGYGYTF. In nucleotides, the CDR3 is TGCGCCAGCAGCCCGCGACAGGGAGACGGCTATGGCTACACCTTC. The rearrangement joins TRBV5-1 to TRBJ1-2; TRBD1 matches at 7 bases. The length of the CDR3 is 15 residues. Germline loops: CDR1 SGHRS, CDR2 YFSETQ. J was trimmed by 4 bases and V by 4 bases; bases with no gene match: 10.

The gene calls are TRBV7-9 and TRBJ1-1; D is uncertain. CDR3 length: 14 residues. Trimming left V 5 bases short and J 1 base short, with 11 bases between. Germline V CDR1 and CDR2: SEHNR, FQNEAQ (reference sequence). The CDR3 nucleotides are TGTGCCAGCAGCCCCGGACGTTGGAACACTGAAGCTTTCTTT. Amino acids: CASSPGRWNTEAFF.

This chain joins TRBV14 and TRBJ2-3; the D is unclear. Germline V CDR1 and CDR2: SGHDN, FVKESK. CDR3 length: 18 amino acids. V dropped 0 bases and J dropped 2 bases, with 18 bases sitting between them. CDR3 in amino acids: CASSQDSGGWQITDTQYF. CDR3 nucleotides: TGTGCCAGCAGCCAAGATTCAGGCGGTTGGCAGATCACAGATACGCAGTATTTT.

The chain has TRBV18 and TRBJ2-4, with TRBD1 matching over 8 bases. Germline V gene lookup returns CDR1 KGHSH and CDR2 LQKENI. The CDR3 is made up of 12 amino acids. V lost 8 bases and J lost 8; bases outside the gene matches: 5. The CDR3 coding sequence is TGTGCCAGCGCCGGACAGGGCGACATTCAGTACTTC. Translated: CASAGQGDIQYF.

The CDR3 DNA follows: TGTGCCAGCAGCGGGACAGGCGGGACCCAGTACTTC. It yields the protein CASSGTGGTQYF. This chain links TRBV2 with TRBJ2-5; TRBD1 matches 8 bases. CDR1 and CDR2 from the germline V gene are SNHLY and FYNNEI. The length of the CDR3 is 12 residues. Losses at the gene ends were 6 bases for V and 7 bases for J; bases not matched to a gene: 4.

This chain joins TRBV7-6 and TRBJ2-2; a weak D match, TRBD1 (6 bases). The CDR3 length is 16 residues. Germline values: CDR1 SGHVS, CDR2 FNYEAQ. The V end lost 5 bases, the J end lost 6 bases, and 19 bases lay between the germline ends. CDR3 amino acids: CASSHRQDPRAGELFF. DNA of the CDR3: TGTGCCAGCAGCCATCGACAGGACCCAAGGGCCGGGGAGCTGTTTTTT.

This clone appeared a few times. The chain is built from TRBV28 and TRBJ1-2, with D perhaps TRBD1 (5 bases). The CDR3 spans 13 residues. Germline values: CDR1 MDHEN, CDR2 SYDVKM. V gave up 7 bases and J gave up 4 bases, with 13 bases separating them. The CDR3 coding sequence is TGTGCCAGCACCCTCGGGGGAACCTATGGCTACACCTTC. Amino acids: CASTLGGTYGYTF.